This T cell receptor beta chain was recorded in a study of blood T cell repertoires in COVID-19. The repertoire was sequenced with immunoSEQ multiplex PCR; TCRdb's copy has only in-frame clones and lacks some. The table lists about 270,000 clones, approximately 91% of them singletons. The V end was cut by 0 bases, the J end by 4 bases, with 14 bases between. The CDR3 contains 16 residues. CDR1 and CDR2 (germline): SGHDT, YYEEEE. This chain links TRBV5-6 with TRBJ1-5, with D perhaps matching TRBD1 (5 bases). The source of this sequence is a woman in her forties with acute COVID-19. Sequenced input: PBMCs or T cells enriched from blood (not recorded which). DNA for the CDR3: TGTGCCAGCAGCTTGGCAAGTGACAGACATAATCAGCCCCAGCATTTT. Amino acids: CASSLASDRHNQPQHF.